This entry describes one T cell receptor beta chain. No antigen is known for it. Method: immunoSEQ multiplex PCR; TCRdb's copy keeps in-frame clones and lacks some. The sample includes roughly 42,000 clones, 76% of them seen just once. This sample was taken from a study of PD-1 blockade in classical Hodgkin lymphoma. Overall study results and limits: By C4D1, diversity of CD4+ TCRs had risen significantly, whereas that of CD8+ TCRs had not.

Germline assignment: CDR1 SGHRS and CDR2 YFSETQ. This CDR3 has 17 amino acids. V was clipped by 0 bases and J by 4 bases; unmatched bases: 8. With no exception, relapse followed autologous stem cell transplantation in all patients, and brentuximab vedotin exposure varied. Specimen: peripheral blood mononuclear cells (PBMCs), collected at baseline. The chain combines TRBV5-1 with TRBJ2-1, with TRBD1 identical over 9 bases. This TCR was sampled from a human donor with classical Hodgkin lymphoma. CDR3: CASSLAKGDRGYNEQFF. The CDR3 coding sequence is TGCGCCAGCAGCTTGGCCAAAGGAGACAGGGGGTACAATGAGCAGTTCTTC.